This T cell receptor beta chain appears in the sequencing data of a study of regulatory T cells in long-lasting Graves disease. Assembly of TCR beta libraries relied on iRepertoire HTBI primers together with Arm-PCR of CDR3 regions. Via MiXCR, TCRdb re-called the multiplex PCR reads, giving one row per CDR3 protein. The sample records some 500,000 distinct CDR3 sequences, about 16% being singletons. Time point meaning: newly diagnosed GD, antithyroid drugs for less than 3 months. PBMC-derived RNA was used for the TCR library. This clonotype was found many times. CDR3 size: 13 residues. After removal of 5 bases from V and 9 bases from J, the junction contained 5 bases not matched to a gene. This sample also appeared in a second study, on T cells in Graves' hyperthyroidism and ophthalmopathy. That study adds: Primed by the HTBI set, a first-round RT-PCR was run on the TCR CDR3.

The clonotype was recovered from a woman between 40 and 65 years old with Graves disease. The sequences come from peripheral blood mononuclear cells (PBMCs), collected at new diagnosis, from a patient treated with antithyroid drugs. The rearrangement uses TRBV12-3 or TRBV12-4 and TRBJ2-7; 12 nucleotides line up with TRBD2. CDR3 coding DNA: TGTGCCAGCAGTCAGACTAGCGGGGGCGTGCAGTACTTC. Its translation: CASSQTSGGVQYF.